This T cell receptor beta chain appears in the sequencing data of a study of liver allograft versus peripheral blood T cells. Study-wide context: The study compared liver allograft T cell receptor repertoires against peripheral blood repertoires of liver transplant recipients.

TCRdb re-called the reads through MiXCR, storing one row per CDR3 protein. The sample consists of roughly 9,200 distinct CDR3 sequences, roughly 17% of them appearing once. Within the sample, this clonotype is medium-sized. The antigen remains unidentified. Overall study findings and caveats: Reportedly, the T cell receptor repertoires inside liver allografts were not the same as those in peripheral blood.

V lost 4 bases and J 0 bases, leaving 7 bases between the germline ends. This CDR3 region has 14 residues. The germline CDR1 and CDR2 sequences are MNHEY and SVGAGI. The chain joins TRBV6-5 to TRBJ1-3; D is unclear. This sequence was found in a human patient who had a liver transplant. The T cells may partly be graft donor cells. Here the CDR3 DNA reads TGTGCCAGCAGTTCGGGCCTCTCTGGAAACACCATATATTTT. This encodes CASSSGLSGNTIYF.